The present T cell receptor (beta chain) was sequenced within a study of blood T cell repertoires in COVID-19. The ends were cut back, 0 bases at V and 2 bases at J, with 11 bases in the middle. Germline V CDR1 and CDR2: SGDLS, YYNGEE. The CDR3 is 15 amino acids. Notes on this clone: Other DNA sequences within the sample encode an identical CDR3.

Per the study methods: Quantification of nucleated cells was approximated via reference gene primer amplification. Clones were read by immunoSEQ multiplex PCR, and TCRdb kept only the in-frame ones, dropping some. V and J calls and clone size follow that table, whereas D and trimming were derived from the DNA. The sample has 650,000 to 800,000 clones, more than 80% seen once; the top ten hold over 0.2%. Sequences were obtained from peripheral blood. The source is a woman aged 18-30 years with acute or convalescent COVID-19. This sequence joins TRBV9 and TRBJ2-5; D uncertain. The CDR3 region is CASSVGAGTQETQYF. As DNA, the CDR3 is TGTGCCAGCAGCGTAGGGGCAGGTACTCAAGAGACCCAGTACTTC.